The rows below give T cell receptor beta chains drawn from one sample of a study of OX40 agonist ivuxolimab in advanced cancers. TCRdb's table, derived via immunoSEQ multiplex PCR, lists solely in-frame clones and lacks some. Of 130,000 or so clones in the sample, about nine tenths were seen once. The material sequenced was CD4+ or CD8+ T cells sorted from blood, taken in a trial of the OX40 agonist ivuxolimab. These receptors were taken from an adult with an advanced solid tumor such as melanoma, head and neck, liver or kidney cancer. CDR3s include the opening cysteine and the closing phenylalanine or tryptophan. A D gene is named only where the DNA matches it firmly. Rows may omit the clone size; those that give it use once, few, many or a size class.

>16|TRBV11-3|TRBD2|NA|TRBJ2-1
CASSLVIAGGGNEQFF
TGTGCCAGCAGCTTAGTGATAGCGGGAGGGGGGAATGAGCAGTTCTTC
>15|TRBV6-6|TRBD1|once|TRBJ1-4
CASRLDRGGGEKLFF
TGTGCCAGCAGACTGGACAGGGGTGGGGGTGAAAAACTGTTTTTT
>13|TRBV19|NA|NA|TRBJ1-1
CASRLTDNTEAFF
TGTGCCAGCCGTCTCACCGATAACACTGAAGCTTTCTTT
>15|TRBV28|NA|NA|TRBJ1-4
CASRKGLQANEKLFF
TGTGCCAGCAGGAAGGGCCTCCAGGCTAATGAAAAACTGTTTTTT
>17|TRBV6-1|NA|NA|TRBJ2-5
CASSDWRWTDRQETQYF
TGTGCCAGCAGTGATTGGCGTTGGACAGACAGACAAGAGACCCAGTACTTC
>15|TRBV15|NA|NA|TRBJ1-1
CATSSEGRGNTEAFF
TGTGCCACCAGCAGCGAGGGTAGGGGGAACACTGAAGCTTTCTTT
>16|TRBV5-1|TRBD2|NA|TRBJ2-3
CASSSLAGGGTDTQYF
TGCGCCAGCAGCTCGTTAGCGGGAGGGGGAACAGATACGCAGTATTTT
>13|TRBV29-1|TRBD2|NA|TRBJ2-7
CSATSGSLYEQYF
TGCAGCGCGACTAGCGGGAGCCTCTACGAGCAGTACTTC
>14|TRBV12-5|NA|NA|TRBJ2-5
CASIAERVQETQYF
TGTGCTAGCATAGCGGAGAGGGTCCAAGAGACCCAGTACTTC
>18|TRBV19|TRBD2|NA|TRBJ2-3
CASSIALRASGATDTQYF
TGTGCCAGTAGTATAGCTCTCCGAGCTAGCGGGGCAACTGATACGCAGTATTTT
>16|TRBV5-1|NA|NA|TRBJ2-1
CASSPQGGGYYNEQFF
TGCGCCAGCAGCCCCCAGGGGGGCGGCTACTACAATGAGCAGTTCTTC
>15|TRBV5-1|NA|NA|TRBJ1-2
CASSLSGGTRDGYTF
TGCGCCAGCAGCTTGAGTGGGGGGACGAGGGATGGCTACACCTTC